These 32 T cell receptor beta chains share one sample of origin, sequenced in a study of Ad26.COV2.S vaccination and SARS-CoV-2 variants. Sequenced by immunoSEQ multiplex PCR; TCRdb stores in-frame clones only, minus some. Found here are hundreds of thousands of clones, roughly nine tenths of them singletons; the top ten hold around 2.5%. Treatment specified: some 20 received Ad26.COV2.S at low or high dose, single or two shots; several received placebo; per-sample allocation not given. Following the first vaccine or placebo injection, samples were taken on day 63. The sequences come from peripheral blood, collected in a trial of Ad26.COV2.S vaccine versus placebo. The receptors were gathered from a person between 18 and 59 years old who received the Ad26.COV2.S COVID-19 vaccine or a placebo.

The V call is TRBV18, the J call TRBJ2-1; 9 nucleotides match TRBD1. Per the germline V gene, CDR1 is KGHSH and CDR2 is LQKENI. The junction had 7 bases not matched to a gene; V was cut back by 6 bases and J by 4 bases. The CDR3 loop spans 15 amino acids. The CDR3 protein is CASSSTGGLYNEQFF. In nucleotides, the CDR3 is TGTGCCAGCTCGTCAACAGGGGGCTTATACAATGAGCAGTTCTTC.

The V gene is TRBV7-2, the J gene TRBJ2-1; 7 nucleotides agree with TRBD2. CDR1 SGHTA and CDR2 FQGNSA come from the germline V gene. This CDR3 spans 16 amino acids. The trim removed 1 base at V and 5 bases at J, leaving 8 bases unmatched. The CDR3 loop is CASSLGLGLSHNEQFF. DNA for the CDR3: TGTGCCAGCAGCTTAGGATTGGGACTATCCCACAATGAGCAGTTCTTC.

This clone has only one observation. The rearrangement uses TRBV18 and TRBJ1-5, with 7 bases aligning to TRBD1. The CDR3 has 13 residues. Unmatched junction bases numbered 4, after V lost 4 bases and J lost 7 bases. CDR1 KGHSH and CDR2 LQKENI come from the germline V gene. Here the CDR3 DNA reads TGTGCCAGCTCACAGGGGGCCACCCAGCCCCAGCATTTT. It translates to CASSQGATQPQHF.

This chain links TRBV7-9 with TRBJ1-2; D might be TRBD1 (6 bases). The CDR3 has 14 residues. Trimming removed 5 bases at V and 6 bases at J, with 16 bases between. The germline gives CDR1 SEHNR, CDR2 FQNEAQ (reference sequence). This CDR3 reads CASSPRGGADGYTF. The CDR3 DNA reads TGTGCCAGCAGCCCCCGCGGGGGGGCGGATGGCTACACCTTC.

The chain couples TRBV6-2 or TRBV6-3 to TRBJ2-2; D is perhaps TRBD2 (6 bases). CDR1 is MNHEY and CDR2 is SVGEGT in the germline V gene. V shed 0 bases and J shed 4 bases, with 12 bases lying between them. CDR3 length: 16 residues. For the CDR3, the DNA is TGTGCCAGCAGTTACTCTCTTGTCGGGAGCACCGGGGAGCTGTTTTTT. It encodes CASSYSLVGSTGELFF.

The chain joins TRBV19 to TRBJ1-2; D remains unclear. This CDR3 has 15 amino acids. V lost 2 bases and J lost 2, with 12 bases in between. Germline V gene sequence: CDR1 LNHDA, CDR2 SQIVND (reference sequence). In DNA form, the CDR3 reads TGTGCCAGTAGTATAAGTGCAGGAGGAAACTATGGCTACACCTTC. Protein sequence: CASSISAGGNYGYTF.

This clone was picked up a small number of times. This rearrangement joins TRBV5-6 to TRBJ2-7, with 11 bases that match TRBD1. Losses at the gene ends were 4 bases for V and 4 bases for J; bases not matched to a gene: 10. The germline V gene has CDR1 SGHDT and CDR2 YYEEEE. The CDR3 contains 16 residues. The DNA of the CDR3 is TGTGCCAGCAGCAGCTGGGGGACAGGGGGTTATTACGAGCAGTACGTC. This encodes CASSSWGTGGYYEQYV.

The chain has TRBV5-8 and TRBJ1-3; tentatively, D is TRBD1 (5 bases). The CDR3 spans 15 residues. Germline V gene data show CDR1 as SGHTS and CDR2 as YDEGEE. The V and J ends lost 0 bases and 0 bases respectively, with 7 bases between them. CDR3 sequence (DNA): TGTGCCAGCAGCTTGGGGGGCGGCTCTGGAAACACCATATATTTT. Amino acids: CASSLGGGSGNTIYF.

V usage is TRBV5-5 and J usage is TRBJ1-2, with D uncertain. V lost 4 bases and J lost 9, with 16 bases in between. Germline-derived CDR1 and CDR2 are SGHKS and YYEKEE (reference sequence). CDR3 size: 13 residues. DNA for the CDR3: TGTGCCAGCAGCCCAAGCGGGATATCAAGCTACACCTTC. Its translation: CASSPSGISSYTF.

The chain links TRBV4-1 to TRBJ2-2; 7 positions agree with TRBD1. V was pared by 1 base and J by 7 bases, with 9 bases of the junction left unmatched. CDR1 is MGHRA, CDR2 YSYEKL, per germline. This CDR3 spans 16 amino acids. CDR3: CASSQAPGRQGGELFF. CDR3 coding DNA: TGCGCCAGCAGCCAAGCGCCCGGGCGACAGGGCGGGGAGCTGTTTTTT.

The V and J genes are TRBV5-4 and TRBJ2-1; D remains ambiguous. The CDR3 extends over 14 amino acids. Per germline, CDR1 SGHNT and CDR2 YYREEE (reference sequence). With 4 bases removed from V and 0 bases from J, the gap between germline ends came to 8 bases. CDR3 sequence reads: CASSLMSSYNEQFF. CDR3 bases: TGTGCCAGCAGCCTCATGAGCTCCTACAATGAGCAGTTCTTC.

This chain joins TRBV3-1 (or the pseudogene TRBV3-2) and TRBJ1-2, with D hard to call. Germline V lookup: CDR1 LGHDT, CDR2 YNNKEL (reference sequence). V shed 2 bases and J shed 8 bases, with 15 bases lying between them. This CDR3 is 14 amino acids long. CDR3 nucleotide sequence: TGTGCCAGCAGCCAATTCGAGCCCGTGGGGGGCTACACCTTC. Translation: CASSQFEPVGGYTF.

The J gene is TRBJ2-3, the V gene TRBV19; D uncertain. CDR3 length equals 11 residues. Trimming shortened V by 6 bases and J by 7 bases, and 8 bases separated the two germline ends. Germline loops: CDR1 LNHDA, CDR2 SQIVND (reference sequence). DNA of the CDR3: TGTGCCAGTAGCGAGCTGCATACGCAGTATTTT. Amino acid sequence: CASSELHTQYF.

The rearrangement uses TRBV11-3 and TRBJ1-4, with 7 bases that match TRBD1. Per the germline V gene, CDR1 is SGHNT and CDR2 is YENEEA. There are 14 residues in the CDR3. V was clipped by 5 bases and J by 4 bases; unmatched bases: 4. CDR3 amino acids: CASSPRQGNEKLFF. CDR3 DNA sequence: TGTGCCAGCAGCCCTAGACAGGGTAATGAAAAACTGTTTTTT.

This sequence joins TRBV30 and TRBJ1-5; tentative D call: TRBD1 (5 bases). Germline lookup yields CDR1 GTSNPN and CDR2 SVGIG (reference sequence). This CDR3 has 13 amino acids. V lost 5 bases, J lost 5 bases, and 13 bases lay in between. The CDR3 nucleotides read TGTGCCTGGGGGGCGCGTGTTGATCAGCCCCAGCATTTT. It codes for CAWGARVDQPQHF.

This chain uses TRBV7-2 with TRBJ2-7; D gene unclear. V was pared by 0 bases and J by 2 bases, with 5 bases between. The CDR3 extends over 13 amino acids. Germline-derived CDR1 and CDR2 are SGHTA and FQGNSA. CDR3 sequence (DNA): TGTGCCAGCAGCTTAGCCCCCCCCTACGAGCAGTACTTC. It codes for CASSLAPPYEQYF. Full variable domain (outside the CDR3, taken from reference TRBV7-2 and TRBJ2-7): GAGVSQSPSNKVTEKGKDVELRCDPISGHTALYWYRQSLGQGLEFLIYFQGNSAPDKSGLPSDRFSAERTGGSVSTLTIQRTQQEDSAVYLCASSLAPPYEQYFGPGTRLTVT.

This rearrangement joins TRBV4-2 to TRBJ2-5, with 12 bases fitting TRBD2. Trimming took 1 base from V and 4 from J; bases not matched to a gene: 4. Germline CDR1 LGHNA, CDR2 YNFKEQ. This CDR3 spans 16 amino acids. CDR3 residues: CASSQGTSGITETQYF. CDR3 DNA sequence: TGTGCCAGCAGCCAAGGGACTAGCGGGATAACAGAGACCCAGTACTTC.

The genes are TRBV6-6 and TRBJ1-5; no firm D call. This CDR3 is 13 amino acids long. Trimming took off 6 bases at V and 5 bases at J, with 11 bases between the two ends. Germline loops: CDR1 MNHNY, CDR2 SVGAGI (reference sequence). The CDR3 nucleotides are TGTGCCAGCAGCGACGGAACCTATCAGCCCCAGCATTTT. It encodes CASSDGTYQPQHF.

The rearrangement uses TRBV7-6 and TRBJ2-5, with 7 bases matching TRBD2. Germline CDR1 SGHVS, CDR2 FNYEAQ. The CDR3 extends over 18 amino acids. V lost 6 bases and J lost 4; bases outside the gene matches: 20. The chain's CDR3 is CASRPTLTTRESRETQYF. CDR3 DNA: TGTGCCAGCAGACCCACTCTCACGACGCGGGAGTCGCGAGAGACCCAGTACTTC.

Regarding this clone: This specimen includes other DNA sequences encoding the same CDR3. The V and J genes are TRBV18 and TRBJ2-5; D not resolved. Germline V gives CDR1 KGHSH, CDR2 LQKENI. The V end was cut by 5 bases, the J end by 5 bases, with 6 bases between. The CDR3 has 11 amino acids. CDR3 sequence reads: CASSKRETQYF. CDR3 nucleotide sequence: TGTGCCAGCTCAAAGAGGGAGACCCAGTACTTC.

This sequence joins TRBV2 and TRBJ1-1; D ambiguous. Germline assignment: CDR1 SNHLY and CDR2 FYNNEI. V lost 7 bases and J 5 bases, leaving 11 bases between the germline ends. This CDR3 spans 12 amino acids. Here the CDR3 reads CASMSTGTEAFF. In DNA, the CDR3 is TGTGCCAGCATGTCAACGGGGACTGAAGCTTTCTTT. Combining the CDR3 with reference TRBV2 and TRBJ1-1 gives the whole variable domain EPEVTQTPSHQVTQMGQEVILRCVPISNHLYFYWYRQILGQKVEFLVSFYNNEISEKSEIFDDQFSVERPDGSNFTLKIRSTKLEDSAMYFCASMSTGTEAFFGQGTRLTVV.

The chain combines TRBV19 with TRBJ1-2; TRBD1 matches at 8 bases. V lost 6 bases, J lost 3 bases, and 9 bases stayed unmatched. The CDR3 totals 15 residues. The germline CDR1 and CDR2 sequences are LNHDA and SQIVND (reference sequence). CDR3 residues: CASSPHGQGDYGYTF. In DNA, the CDR3 is TGTGCCAGTAGCCCCCATGGACAGGGAGACTATGGCTACACCTTC.

The chain couples TRBV7-2 to TRBJ1-2; D unclear. V was clipped by 4 bases and J by 8 bases, with 11 bases between them. Germline CDR1 and CDR2: SGHTA and FQGNSA. The CDR3 runs 12 residues. The CDR3 is CASSSTRIGYTF. CDR3 DNA sequence: TGTGCCAGCAGCTCGACCAGGATAGGCTACACCTTC.

This clone was counted between two and nine times. The V and J genes are TRBV7-9 and TRBJ1-3; no firm D call. The CDR3 covers 14 residues. V lost 8 bases and J 1 base, leaving 12 bases between the germline ends. From germline, CDR1 is SEHNR and CDR2 FQNEAQ (reference sequence). The CDR3 sequence is CASRERVSGNTIYF. CDR3 sequence (DNA): TGTGCCAGCCGTGAGAGGGTGTCTGGAAACACCATATATTTT.

This clone appeared a single time. The V and J genes are TRBV7-8 and TRBJ2-1; no firm D call. The ends were cut back, 1 base at V and 7 bases at J, with 8 bases in the middle. The CDR3 consists of 13 residues. The germline CDR1 and CDR2 sequences are SGHVS and FQNEAQ. The CDR3 DNA follows: TGTGCCAGCAGCTTAGGACGACCGAATGAGCAGTTCTTC. Translated, it gives CASSLGRPNEQFF.

This rearrangement joins TRBV9 to TRBJ2-1; no firm D call. The CDR3 sequence is 15 residues long. Germline CDR1 and CDR2: SGDLS and YYNGEE. Deletions cut 1 base from V and 3 bases from J, with 11 bases between. CDR3 in DNA: TGTGCCAGCAGCGTAATGGGCGAAAGCTACAATGAGCAGTTCTTC. Its protein product is CASSVMGESYNEQFF.

J is TRBJ2-5 and V is TRBV6-1; no clear D. The CDR3 consists of 16 residues. Trimming took 2 bases from V and 3 from J, leaving 16 bases between them. The germline gives CDR1 MNHNS, CDR2 SASEGT. The chain's CDR3 is CASSEMGIKREETQYF. In DNA, the CDR3 is TGTGCCAGCAGTGAAATGGGGATAAAAAGGGAAGAGACCCAGTACTTC.

The V call is TRBV5-5, the J call TRBJ2-7; D is undetermined. This CDR3 is built from 16 residues. The ends were cut back, 0 bases at V and 5 bases at J, with 18 bases in the middle. Germline V CDR1 and CDR2: SGHKS, YYEKEE (reference sequence). CDR3 coding DNA: TGTGCCAGCAGCTTGGGGGGTAACCCCCTGTGGGACGAGCAGTACGTC. It yields the protein CASSLGGNPLWDEQYV.

The chain joins TRBV2 to TRBJ1-6, with TRBD1 as a possible D gene (5 bases). CDR3 size: 15 residues. Trimming cost V 8 bases and J 5 bases, with 16 bases left between them. Germline V gene data show CDR1 as SNHLY and CDR2 as FYNNEI. In nucleotides, the CDR3 is TGTGCCAGCGGGAGGGACCGAACCCATAATTCACCCCTCCACTTT. Encoded protein: CASGRDRTHNSPLHF.

The rearrangement links TRBV2 to TRBJ2-3; 14 nucleotides align to TRBD2. Germline CDR1 reads SNHLY; CDR2 reads FYNNEI. Trimming at V came to 7 bases and at J to 6 bases, leaving 6 bases not matched to a gene. The CDR3 is 15 residues long. CDR3 sequence: CASIPGLAGEDTQYF. The CDR3 nucleotides read TGTGCCAGCATCCCGGGACTAGCGGGAGAGGATACGCAGTATTTT. Combining the CDR3 with reference TRBV2 and TRBJ2-3 gives the whole variable domain EPEVTQTPSHQVTQMGQEVILRCVPISNHLYFYWYRQILGQKVEFLVSFYNNEISEKSEIFDDQFSVERPDGSNFTLKIRSTKLEDSAMYFCASIPGLAGEDTQYFGPGTRLTVL.

The J gene is TRBJ1-2, the V gene TRBV24-1, with D perhaps TRBD1 (6 bases). Germline V gene data show CDR1 as KGHDR and CDR2 as SFDVKD. Between the trimmed V and J ends, which lost 2 bases and 5 bases, there was a span of 11 bases. This CDR3 contains 14 residues. The CDR3 is CATSDYRTAYGYTF. The DNA for the CDR3 is TGTGCCACCAGTGATTATAGGACAGCTTATGGCTACACCTTC.

The V call is TRBV7-2, the J call TRBJ1-1, with D possibly being TRBD1 (5 bases). Germline CDR1 is SGHTA and CDR2 is FQGNSA. The CDR3 is 13 residues long. The V gene lost 4 bases and the J gene lost 4 bases, with 10 bases spanning the gap. The CDR3 protein is CASSSRGGTEAFF. The CDR3 DNA is TGTGCCAGCAGCTCACGGGGGGGCACTGAAGCTTTCTTT.